The 12 T cell receptor beta chains given below trace back to one sample, sequenced in a study of blood T cell repertoires in COVID-19. Generated by immunoSEQ multiplex PCR, the TCRdb table keeps only in-frame clones and is missing some. Altogether over 110,000 clones are present, around 82% being singletons, with the ten largest covering under 7%. The sequenced sample consisted of PBMCs or T cells enriched from blood (not recorded which). These receptors were taken from a man aged 40-55 years with acute COVID-19.

The chain carries TRBV5-1 and TRBJ1-1; D is unclear. V was shortened by 0 bases and J by 5 bases, with 11 bases between the two germline ends. From germline, CDR1 is SGHRS and CDR2 YFSETQ. The CDR3 covers 14 residues. Here the CDR3 reads CASSLDPVGTEAFF. CDR3 in DNA: TGCGCCAGCAGCTTGGACCCCGTCGGGACTGAAGCTTTCTTT.

This rearrangement joins TRBV28 to TRBJ1-4, with 10 nucleotides matching TRBD1. The ends lost 5 bases at V and 7 bases at J; junction bases unmatched: 4. CDR1 is MDHEN, CDR2 SYDVKM, per germline. CDR3 length: 14 residues. CDR3 sequence: CASSGTGVSEKLFF. Here the CDR3 DNA reads TGTGCCAGCAGTGGGACAGGGGTGAGTGAAAAACTGTTTTTT.

The CDR3: CASTRTGESGELFF. CDR3 bases: TGTGCCAGCACCCGGACAGGGGAATCCGGGGAGCTGTTTTTT. The J gene is TRBJ2-2, the V gene TRBV2; 9 bases align to TRBD1. The germline V gene encodes CDR1 SNHLY and CDR2 FYNNEI. This CDR3 comprises 14 residues. The junction had 6 bases not matched to a gene; V was cut back by 7 bases and J by 6 bases. Using reference TRBV2 and TRBJ2-2 for the parts outside the CDR3, the full variable domain is EPEVTQTPSHQVTQMGQEVILRCVPISNHLYFYWYRQILGQKVEFLVSFYNNEISEKSEIFDDQFSVERPDGSNFTLKIRSTKLEDSAMYFCASTRTGESGELFFGEGSRLTVL.

The chain uses TRBV30 and TRBJ2-5; D ambiguous. This CDR3 has 15 residues. The V end lost 0 bases, the J end lost 7 bases, and 18 bases lay between the germline ends. Germline values: CDR1 GTSNPN, CDR2 SVGIG (reference sequence). The CDR3 region is CAWSVVSGGSLTQYF. The CDR3 DNA sequence: TGTGCCTGGAGTGTAGTCTCTGGCGGATCCCTGACCCAGTACTTC.

The DNA for the CDR3 is TGTGCCAGCAGTTTAAGGGACAGGGGTACTGAAGCTTTCTTT. It yields the protein CASSLRDRGTEAFF. This rearrangement joins TRBV28 to TRBJ1-1; TRBD1 matches at 10 bases. CDR1 and CDR2 (germline): MDHEN, SYDVKM. The CDR3 is 14 amino acids. V lost 2 bases and J lost 5; bases outside the gene matches: 2.

The genes are TRBV2 and TRBJ2-3; TRBD1 is a possible D gene (5 bases). CDR3 length: 15 residues. Germline-derived CDR1 and CDR2 are SNHLY and FYNNEI. V was shortened by 1 base and J by 2 bases, with 10 bases between the two germline ends. CDR3 sequence (DNA): TGTGCCAGCAGTGAAGGGCCAGGGAACACAGATACGCAGTATTTT. This gives the protein CASSEGPGNTDTQYF.

As regards this clone: Germline and junction disagree at one end, which may indicate a read error. The chain has TRBV7-9 and TRBJ2-7, with 12 bases lining up with TRBD2. Germline V CDR1 and CDR2: SEHNR, FQNEAQ (reference sequence). There are 15 residues in the CDR3. CDR3 sequence reads: CAVGGPGLAGWEQYF. The CDR3 DNA sequence: TGCGCCGTAGGGGGTCCGGGACTAGCGGGCTGGGAGCAGTACTTC.

The count of this clone is one. This chain links TRBV6-5 with TRBJ1-5; the match to TRBD1 covers 10 bases. The CDR3 totals 14 residues. The J segment lost 15 bases and the V segment lost 4 bases, leaving 12 bases of the junction unmatched. Germline V gene sequence: CDR1 MNHEY, CDR2 SVGAGI. As DNA, the CDR3 is TGTGCCAGCAGTTCTGGACAGGGGGTCCTGAAACTGCATTTT. Protein: CASSSGQGVLKLHF.

For this clone: Distinct nucleotide sequences in the sample also encode this CDR3. CDR3 amino acids: CASSPTSGVSYEQYF. Written as DNA, the CDR3 is TGTGCCAGCAGCCCCACTAGCGGGGTATCCTACGAGCAGTACTTC. The rearrangement links TRBV27 to TRBJ2-7; 10 bases align to TRBD2. Looked up from germline, CDR1 is MNHEY and CDR2 is SMNVEV (reference sequence). With 6 bases clipped from V and 1 base from J, the junction kept 6 bases outside the gene matches. The CDR3 contains 15 residues.

The rearrangement uses TRBV28 and TRBJ1-2; D not resolved. Germline-derived CDR1 and CDR2 are MDHEN and SYDVKM. The V gene lost 3 bases and the J gene lost 6 bases, with 14 bases spanning the gap. CDR3 length: 14 residues. CDR3 in DNA: TGTGCCAGCAGTTTCGGCAGGTTGTCGAATGGCTACACCTTC. This translates into CASSFGRLSNGYTF.

This clone was counted only a few times. This chain links TRBV24-1 with TRBJ2-5; 9 nucleotides match TRBD1. V shed 5 bases and J 5 bases; nucleotides not matched to a gene: 5. Per the germline V gene, CDR1 is KGHDR and CDR2 is SFDVKD. The CDR3 loop spans 14 amino acids. Here the CDR3 DNA reads TGTGCCACCAGTGGAGGACAGGGGCTGGAGACCCAGTACTTC. This sequence encodes CATSGGQGLETQYF.

V usage is TRBV7-9 and J usage is TRBJ2-1; perhaps TRBD2 as D (7 bases). Germline V lookup: CDR1 SEHNR, CDR2 FQNEAQ (reference sequence). Trimming shortened V by 10 bases and J by 7 bases, and 20 bases separated the two germline ends. The CDR3 spans 14 residues. The CDR3 DNA reads as TGTGCCACCAACAGGGAGGGTGTGGAGAATGAGCAGTTCTTC. Translated: CATNREGVENEQFF.